This T cell receptor beta chain was sequenced for a study of identical twins. In TCRdb, the 5' RACE reads were re-called with MiXCR into one record per CDR3 protein. Of a few hundred thousand distinct CDR3 sequences in the sample, 14% were seen once. This clonotype has ten or more counts. Deletions cut 3 bases from V and 4 bases from J, with 6 bases between. This CDR3 spans 12 amino acids. Another study also made use of these data, one on yellow fever vaccine responses in identical twins.

The sequencing input was CD4+ T cells sorted from blood. The TCR was taken from a woman between 18 and 29 years old in good health. The V and J genes are TRBV12-3 or TRBV12-4 and TRBJ2-5; tentative D call: TRBD2 (5 bases). CDR3 in amino acids: CASSFAGETQYF. For the CDR3, the DNA is TGTGCCAGCAGTTTTGCGGGAGAGACCCAGTACTTC.